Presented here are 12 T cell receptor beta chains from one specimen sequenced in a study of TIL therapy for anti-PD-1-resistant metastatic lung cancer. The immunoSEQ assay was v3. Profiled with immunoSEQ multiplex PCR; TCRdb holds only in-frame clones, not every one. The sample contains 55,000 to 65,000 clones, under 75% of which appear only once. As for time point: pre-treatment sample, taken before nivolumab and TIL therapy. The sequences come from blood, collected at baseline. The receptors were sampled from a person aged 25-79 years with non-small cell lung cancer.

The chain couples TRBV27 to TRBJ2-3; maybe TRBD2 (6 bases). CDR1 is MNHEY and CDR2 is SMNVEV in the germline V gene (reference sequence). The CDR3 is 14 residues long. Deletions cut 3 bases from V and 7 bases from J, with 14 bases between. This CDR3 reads CASSFLGGPNTQYF. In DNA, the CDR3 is TGTGCCAGCAGTTTTCTCGGGGGACCGAATACGCAGTATTTT.

This CDR3 is CASSSRTGVGEAFF. Here the CDR3 DNA reads TGTGCCAGCAGCTCCAGGACCGGAGTGGGTGAAGCTTTCTTT. This sequence joins TRBV7-9 and TRBJ1-1; no clear D gene. V was trimmed by 4 bases and J by 7 bases, leaving 16 bases between them. There are 14 residues in the CDR3. CDR1 is SEHNR, CDR2 FQNEAQ, per germline (reference sequence).

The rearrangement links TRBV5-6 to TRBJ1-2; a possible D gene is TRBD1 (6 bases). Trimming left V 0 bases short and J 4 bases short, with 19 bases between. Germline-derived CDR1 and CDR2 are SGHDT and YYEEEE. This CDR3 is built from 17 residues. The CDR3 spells CASSLGIWGRGVYGYTF. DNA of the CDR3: TGTGCCAGCAGCTTGGGGATTTGGGGGCGCGGAGTCTATGGCTACACCTTC.

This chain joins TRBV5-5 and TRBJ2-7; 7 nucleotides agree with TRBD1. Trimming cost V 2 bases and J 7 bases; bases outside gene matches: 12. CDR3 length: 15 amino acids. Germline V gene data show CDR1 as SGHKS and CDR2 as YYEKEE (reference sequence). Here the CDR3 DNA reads TGTGCCAGCAGCTTACAGGGGATCCCCGGGTGGGAGCAGTACTTC. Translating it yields CASSLQGIPGWEQYF.

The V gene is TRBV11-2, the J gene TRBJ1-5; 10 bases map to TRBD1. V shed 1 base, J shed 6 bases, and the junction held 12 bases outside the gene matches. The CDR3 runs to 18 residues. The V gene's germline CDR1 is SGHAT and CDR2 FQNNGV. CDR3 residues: CASSLGRSGTGVAQPQHF. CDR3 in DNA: TGTGCCAGCAGCTTAGGCCGGTCCGGGACAGGGGTTGCTCAGCCCCAGCATTTT.

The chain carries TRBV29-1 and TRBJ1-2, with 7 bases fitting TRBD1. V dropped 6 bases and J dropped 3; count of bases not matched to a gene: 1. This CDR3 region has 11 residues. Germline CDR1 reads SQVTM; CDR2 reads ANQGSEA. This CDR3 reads CSVGTDYGYTF. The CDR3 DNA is TGCAGCGTGGGGACAGACTATGGCTACACCTTC.

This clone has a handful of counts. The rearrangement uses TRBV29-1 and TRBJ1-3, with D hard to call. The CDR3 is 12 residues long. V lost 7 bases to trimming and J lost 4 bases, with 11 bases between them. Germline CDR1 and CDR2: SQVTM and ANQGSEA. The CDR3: CSAAPRGNTIYF. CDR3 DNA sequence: TGCAGCGCTGCGCCTCGAGGAAACACCATATATTTT.

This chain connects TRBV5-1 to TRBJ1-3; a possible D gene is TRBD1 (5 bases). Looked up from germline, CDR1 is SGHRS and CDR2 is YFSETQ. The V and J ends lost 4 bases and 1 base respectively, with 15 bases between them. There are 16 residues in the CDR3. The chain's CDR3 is CASSPGTSGSGNTIYF. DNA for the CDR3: TGCGCCAGCAGCCCAGGGACCTCAGGGTCTGGAAACACCATATATTTT.

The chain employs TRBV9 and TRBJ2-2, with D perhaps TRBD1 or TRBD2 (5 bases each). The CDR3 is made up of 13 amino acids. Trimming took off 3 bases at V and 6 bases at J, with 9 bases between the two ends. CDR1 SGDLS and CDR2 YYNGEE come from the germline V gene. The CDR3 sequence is CASSDEGSGELFF. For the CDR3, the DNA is TGTGCCAGCAGCGACGAGGGGTCCGGGGAGCTGTTTTTT.

The CDR3 sequence is CASSLVTGGMGETQYF. The CDR3 coding sequence is TGTGCCAGCAGCTTGGTGACAGGGGGTATGGGAGAGACCCAGTACTTC. The J gene is TRBJ2-5, the V gene TRBV5-4, with TRBD1 matching over 9 bases. Germline assignment: CDR1 SGHNT and CDR2 YYREEE (reference sequence). J gave up 4 bases and V 0 bases, and 7 bases lay outside the gene matches. The CDR3 is made up of 16 amino acids.

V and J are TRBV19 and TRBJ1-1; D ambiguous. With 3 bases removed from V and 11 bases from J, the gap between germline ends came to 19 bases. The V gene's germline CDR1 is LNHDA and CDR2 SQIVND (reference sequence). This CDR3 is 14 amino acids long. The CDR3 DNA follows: TGTGCCAGTAGTATTTATTCCCGGGTGGAGGAGGCTTTCTTT. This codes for CASSIYSRVEEAFF.

The CDR3 bases are TGTGCCAGCAGCCCCCAGGGGGGGAACACTGAAGCTTTCTTT. Translation: CASSPQGGNTEAFF. The V gene is TRBV6-1, the J gene TRBJ1-1; 7 nucleotides align to TRBD1. The CDR3 covers 14 residues. V lost 6 bases, J lost 1 base, and 5 bases stayed unmatched. Per germline, CDR1 MNHNS and CDR2 SASEGT.